These 26 T cell receptor beta chains share one sample of origin, sequenced in a study of a mutant IDH1 vaccine in newly diagnosed glioma. The table came from immunoSEQ multiplex PCR; TCRdb's copy has only in-frame clones and leaves some out. The sample records about 83,000 clones, roughly nine tenths being singletons. These receptors lack a known antigen. The time point: week 5, during vaccination. Vaccinated patients received 300 ug of mutant IDH1 20-mer peptide per dose, with topical imiquimod. Sequencing was performed on PBMCs, taken from a glioma patient whose treatment included an IDH1 peptide vaccine. These receptors all come from a woman in her 50s with glioma.

This chain links TRBV7-9 with TRBJ2-5; D is uncertain. There are 10 residues in the CDR3. Germline-derived CDR1 and CDR2 are SEHNR and FQNEAQ (reference sequence). V gave up 8 bases and J gave up 0 bases, with 1 base separating them. CDR3 amino acids: CASDQETQYF. The CDR3 bases are TGTGCCAGCGACCAAGAGACCCAGTACTTC.

The chain uses TRBV9 and TRBJ2-3; 8 bases are shared with TRBD2. Germline CDR1 is SGDLS and CDR2 is YYNGEE. The CDR3 is 15 residues long. The J segment lost 3 bases and the V segment lost 2 bases, leaving 5 bases of the junction unmatched. CDR3 region: CASSVTGGRTDTQYF. The CDR3 nucleotides are TGTGCCAGCAGCGTTACGGGAGGGAGGACAGATACGCAGTATTTT.

This clone was recorded a few times. The chain combines TRBV7-3 with TRBJ1-1; the D is unclear. This CDR3 has 13 amino acids. CDR1 and CDR2 from the germline V gene are SGHTA and FQGTGA. V lost 5 bases and J 1 base, leaving 8 bases between the germline ends. The CDR3 sequence is CASSQQPNTEAFF. The CDR3 DNA reads as TGTGCCAGCAGCCAGCAACCGAACACTGAAGCTTTCTTT.

This clone showed up just once. This chain uses TRBV20-1 with TRBJ2-7; D remains ambiguous. The V and J ends lost 2 bases and 1 base respectively, with 3 bases between them. The CDR3 runs 11 residues. Germline-derived CDR1 and CDR2 are DFQATT and SNEGSKA (reference sequence). The CDR3 is CSARLSYEQYF. CDR3 in DNA: TGCAGTGCTAGACTATCCTACGAGCAGTACTTC.

The chain carries TRBV6-5 and TRBJ2-7, with D possibly matching TRBD1 (5 bases). V lost 2 bases and J lost 4, with 9 bases in between. Germline values: CDR1 MNHEY, CDR2 SVGAGI. The CDR3 extends over 13 amino acids. Here the CDR3 reads CASSYERQYEQYF. The CDR3 DNA follows: TGTGCCAGCAGTTACGAACGACAGTACGAGCAGTACTTC.

The rearrangement uses TRBV27 and TRBJ2-7, with TRBD2 matching over 11 bases. Per the germline V gene, CDR1 is MNHEY and CDR2 is SMNVEV (reference sequence). V lost 3 bases and J lost 3; bases outside the gene matches: 7. CDR3 size: 16 residues. DNA for the CDR3: TGTGCCAGCAGTTTGAATAGCGGGAGGGCCATCTACGAGCAGTACTTC. Encoded protein: CASSLNSGRAIYEQYF.

This chain connects TRBV6-5 to TRBJ2-1; tentative D call: TRBD2 (6 bases). The CDR3 is 13 residues long. The germline V gene has CDR1 MNHEY and CDR2 SVGAGI. Trimming took 1 base from V and 10 from J, leaving 11 bases between them. CDR3 in amino acids: CASSYLLAGEQFF. CDR3 nucleotide sequence: TGTGCCAGCAGTTACTTACTAGCTGGGGAGCAGTTCTTC.

The chain is built from TRBV10-3 and TRBJ2-3, with TRBD2 matching over 7 bases. Looked up from germline, CDR1 is ENHRY and CDR2 is SYGVKD. The CDR3 is 13 amino acids. V was pared by 6 bases and J by 10 bases, with 10 bases of the junction left unmatched. This CDR3 is CAIRGGSQGSQYF. In DNA form, the CDR3 reads TGTGCCATCAGGGGGGGGAGTCAAGGTTCGCAGTATTTT.

The CDR3 spells CASSPGTFDTGELFF. CDR3 nucleotides: TGTGCCAGCTCACCAGGGACATTTGACACCGGGGAGCTGTTTTTT. This rearrangement joins TRBV18 to TRBJ2-2; D is perhaps TRBD1 (6 bases). This CDR3 is 15 amino acids long. The V gene lost 2 bases and the J gene lost 3 bases, with 10 bases spanning the gap. Per germline, CDR1 KGHSH and CDR2 LQKENI.

Written as DNA, the CDR3 is TGTGCCAGCTCACCAGTGGGACCGAGGAACACCATATATTTT. This codes for CASSPVGPRNTIYF. The V gene is TRBV18, the J gene TRBJ1-3, with TRBD1 as a possible D gene (5 bases). The germline CDR1 and CDR2 sequences are KGHSH and LQKENI. Trimming shortened V by 2 bases and J by 7 bases, and 12 bases separated the two germline ends. The CDR3 extends over 14 amino acids.

The chain recombines TRBV10-3 with TRBJ2-7; possibly TRBD2 for D (6 bases). The germline V and J ends were trimmed by 5 bases and 0 bases, with 14 bases remaining between them. Germline V lookup: CDR1 ENHRY, CDR2 SYGVKD. CDR3 length equals 15 residues. The CDR3 DNA is TGTGCCATCAGTAACCCCATTAGCGGCTCCTACGAGCAGTACTTC. This codes for CAISNPISGSYEQYF.

This chain connects TRBV6-6 to TRBJ1-3; D unclear. Germline CDR1 is MNHNY and CDR2 is SVGAGI (reference sequence). Trimming took 8 bases from V and 9 from J, leaving 17 bases between them. The CDR3 spans 13 residues. This CDR3 is CASALNEDGTIYF. CDR3 DNA: TGTGCCAGCGCCCTGAACGAAGACGGCACCATATATTTT.

The CDR3 is CASSLALRGQETQYF. CDR3 nucleotides: TGTGCCAGCAGCTTAGCTTTACGGGGCCAAGAGACCCAGTACTTC. The rearrangement links TRBV11-2 to TRBJ2-5, with D maybe TRBD2 (5 bases). V was cut by 1 base and J by 1 base, with 10 bases left in between. The CDR3 has 15 residues. The V gene's germline CDR1 is SGHAT and CDR2 FQNNGV.

This sequence joins TRBV7-9 and TRBJ2-7; D not resolved. Trimming removed 1 base from V and 2 bases from J, with 9 bases in between. CDR1 and CDR2 (germline): SEHNR, FQNEAQ (reference sequence). The CDR3 extends over 14 amino acids. CDR3 residues: CASSLGTATYEQYF. CDR3 in DNA: TGTGCCAGCAGCTTAGGGACCGCCACCTACGAGCAGTACTTC.

The genes are TRBV29-1 and TRBJ1-2; D unclear. The CDR3 is 12 residues long. Germline values: CDR1 SQVTM, CDR2 ANQGSEA. V was shortened by 0 bases and J by 2 bases, with 4 bases between the two germline ends. The chain's CDR3 is CSVEERNYGYTF. In nucleotides, the CDR3 is TGCAGCGTTGAAGAGAGAAACTATGGCTACACCTTC.

The chain uses TRBV2 and TRBJ2-3; D unresolved. There are 12 residues in the CDR3. The V and J ends lost 6 bases and 3 bases respectively, with 7 bases between them. Germline assignment: CDR1 SNHLY and CDR2 FYNNEI. The CDR3 DNA sequence: TGTGCCAGCAGGTGGGGAACAGATACGCAGTATTTT. Translating it yields CASRWGTDTQYF.

This sequence joins TRBV5-4 and TRBJ2-7; D is uncertain. The CDR3 consists of 11 residues. Germline V CDR1 and CDR2: SGHNT, YYREEE (reference sequence). Trimming cost V 3 bases and J 0 bases, with 1 base left between them. This chain's CDR3 is CASSSSYEQYF. The CDR3, as DNA: TGTGCCAGCAGCTCCTCCTACGAGCAGTACTTC.

V is TRBV6-1 and J is TRBJ2-3, with D uncertain. The CDR3 sequence is 13 residues long. CDR1 MNHNS and CDR2 SASEGT come from the germline V gene. V was trimmed by 4 bases and J by 0 bases, leaving 5 bases between them. As DNA, the CDR3 is TGTGCCAGCAGTGGGCAGAGCACAGATACGCAGTATTTT. The encoded protein is CASSGQSTDTQYF.

V usage is TRBV19 and J usage is TRBJ2-1; possibly TRBD2 for D (6 bases). CDR3 length: 15 residues. Germline-derived CDR1 and CDR2 are LNHDA and SQIVND (reference sequence). The V end lost 2 bases, the J end lost 3 bases, and 11 bases lay between the germline ends. Here the CDR3 reads CASSIRLDYYNEQFF. CDR3 bases: TGTGCCAGTAGTATACGTTTGGACTACTACAATGAGCAGTTCTTC.

This rearrangement joins TRBV27 to TRBJ2-2; 8 bases are shared with TRBD2. Trimming removed 5 bases from V and 0 bases from J; junction bases left unmatched: 17. The CDR3 runs to 20 residues. Germline V lookup: CDR1 MNHEY, CDR2 SMNVEV (reference sequence). In DNA form, the CDR3 reads TGTGCCAGCAGTAAAAACAGGGCCACTAGCGGAACCGCGAACACCGGGGAGCTGTTTTTT. Protein: CASSKNRATSGTANTGELFF.

The chain links TRBV29-1 to TRBJ2-7, with 7 bases matching TRBD2. The CDR3 runs 14 residues. Germline trimming cut 7 bases from V and 0 bases from J; bases unmatched to any gene: 9. Germline loops: CDR1 SQVTM, CDR2 ANQGSEA. The CDR3 here is CSALTSANSYEQYF. In DNA form, the CDR3 reads TGCAGCGCCCTAACTAGCGCAAACTCCTACGAGCAGTACTTC.

The chain joins TRBV7-9 to TRBJ2-1; TRBD2 matches at 7 bases. Germline lookup yields CDR1 SEHNR and CDR2 FQNEAQ (reference sequence). The CDR3 sequence is 11 residues long. The trim removed 10 bases at V and 7 bases at J, leaving 4 bases unmatched. This CDR3 reads CANRAGNEQFF. CDR3 in DNA: TGTGCCAACCGAGCGGGAAATGAGCAGTTCTTC.

The chain links TRBV5-1 to TRBJ2-1; D is ambiguous. This CDR3 is built from 15 residues. Trimming shortened V by 1 base and J by 4 bases, and 12 bases separated the two germline ends. From germline, CDR1 is SGHRS and CDR2 YFSETQ. DNA for the CDR3: TGCGCCAGCAGCTTGACCGATTCAATGTACAATGAGCAGTTCTTC. Translation gives CASSLTDSMYNEQFF.

The V call is TRBV7-9, the J call TRBJ1-1; the D is unclear. Germline V gene sequence: CDR1 SEHNR, CDR2 FQNEAQ (reference sequence). The CDR3 spans 15 residues. V lost 2 bases and J lost 6, with 16 bases in between. CDR3 in amino acids: CASSLRPLGGSEAFF. CDR3 nucleotide sequence: TGTGCCAGCAGCTTAAGGCCCCTGGGAGGCTCTGAAGCTTTCTTT. The variable domain in full, with the rest retrieved from reference TRBV7-9 and TRBJ1-1, is DTGVSQNPRHKITKRGQNVTFRCDPISEHNRLYWYRQTLGQGPEFLTYFQNEAQLEKSRLLSDRFSAERPKGSFSTLEIQRTEQGDSAMYLCASSLRPLGGSEAFFGQGTRLTVV.

The rearrangement uses TRBV28 and TRBJ2-7; TRBD2 matches 7 bases. The germline V gene encodes CDR1 MDHEN and CDR2 SYDVKM. This CDR3 is 15 amino acids long. V gave up 3 bases and J gave up 0 bases; unmatched junction bases: 5. The CDR3 here is CASSFEGGYSYEQYF. Here the CDR3 DNA reads TGTGCCAGCAGTTTCGAGGGAGGGTACTCCTACGAGCAGTACTTC.

The chain joins TRBV7-8 to TRBJ1-2, with a tentative D call TRBD1 (6 bases). The germline gives CDR1 SGHVS, CDR2 FQNEAQ. This CDR3 has 16 residues. Trimming took off 4 bases at V and 2 bases at J, with 17 bases between the two ends. This chain's CDR3 is CASSSYRVVTNYGYTF. Here the CDR3 DNA reads TGTGCCAGCAGCTCCTACAGGGTTGTCACCAACTATGGCTACACCTTC.